The source of this T cell receptor beta chain is a study of CD8 T cells in ankylosing spondylitis. MiXCR, applied by TCRdb to the 5' RACE reads, yields one record per CDR3 protein. The sample contains about 240,000 distinct CDR3 sequences, about 10% of which appear only once. This clonotype has a count of ten or more. The germline V and J ends were trimmed by 8 bases and 10 bases, with 12 bases remaining between them. Germline assignment: CDR1 LGHDT and CDR2 YNNKEL (reference sequence). CDR3 length: 11 amino acids. The V gene is TRBV3-1, the J gene TRBJ2-1; the D gene could be TRBD1 or TRBD2 (5 bases each). This receptor was identified in a male donor with ankylosing spondylitis or in good health (not recorded which). Sequencing was carried out using blood, either unsorted or a sorted T cell fraction (not recorded which). This CDR3 reads CASSGPGEQFF. The CDR3 nucleotides are TGTGCCAGCTCGGGACCTGGGGAGCAGTTCTTC.